The T cell receptor (beta chain) described here comes from a study of cytomegalovirus exposure and HLA in healthy donors (dated by TCRdb to about 2017). General notes on the study: An earlier analysis of 587 of the donors reported under 300 Gb of sequence data and 117 million unique TCR beta sequences obtained from about 179 million T cells. Approximately 310 gigabases of sequencing data and around 90 million unique TCR sequences made up an early release that covered some 640 HLA-typed donors. Of the approximately 400 genotyped donors, about 80% fell in the genetic ancestry cluster associated with self-reported Caucasian donors. The study aimed to test whether cataloging public T cell receptors could reveal signatures of past pathogen exposure. The study used immunosequencing to profile the T cell repertoires of 670 or so subjects and linked those repertoires to cytomegalovirus serostatus. A separate validation cohort of 100 to 150 different subjects was used in addition to the approximately 610-subject first cohort. The study combined high-throughput TCR immunosequencing, statistical association of individual TCRs with disease status, and machine learning to predict cytomegalovirus infection status. To study patterns of TCR occurrence, a later analysis re-analyzed previously published TCR beta repertoires from more than 550 donors and added high-resolution HLA genotyping. In the later analysis, no new phenotypic data were used to find candidate immune exposures; instead, reliance was placed on TCR beta sequences and their occurrence across donors. To decide whether each TCR beta V gene segment behaved as functional or pseudogenic, an earlier analysis of some 540 of the donors relied on high-throughput TCR beta sequencing. Donor age, sex, ethnicity and CMV serostatus were collected together with the repertoire data. Genome-wide SNP genotypes for about 55% of the roughly 670 donors were used in a later genetic analysis, which treated that subset as a discovery cohort. All discovery cohort repertoires had been generated on a single sequencing platform. Both class I and class II loci were covered by HLA typing, at four-digit resolution. Typing coverage varied by locus: roughly 629-640 donors for A, B, C, DRB1 and DQB1; under 550 for DQA1; more than 600 for DPA1; fewer than 480 for DPB1. Four to six DR-DQ haplotypes were handled as single units for association and clustering, since linkage in the cohort was strong. Among a few hundred genotyped donors of the cohort, an average of around 240,000 unique TCR beta nucleotide sequences were sequenced per donor, roughly 18% of them non-productive.

In total, 500 to 700 healthy bone marrow donors made up the cohort. At the time of sampling, all cohort members were nominally healthy, though unrecorded immune exposures were likely present. The donor was CMV seronegative and was included in the group of a few hundred seronegative cohort members. Every donor gave a peripheral blood sample, and the peripheral blood mononuclear cells from that sample were used for TCR beta sequencing. The Qiagen DNeasy Blood Extraction Kit was used to extract genomic DNA from the blood cell samples. Library preparation was by the immunoSEQ multiplex PCR assay. For the multiplex PCR, a mixture combining 60 forward primers for TCR Vbeta segments and 13 reverse primers for TCR Jbeta segments was used. The CDR3 region of rearranged TCR beta genes was amplified from genomic DNA with a multiplex PCR assay. Amplified TCR beta libraries were sequenced as 87-base-pair reads on the Illumina HiSeq System. As for the authors' bioinformatics: In a later analysis, 77 million or so unique TCR beta chains were counted across the 650 to 750 repertoires, and about 9.9 million of these chains were shared by at least two donors. To remove PCR and sequencing errors, raw reads were error-corrected and collapsed into unique sequences using a nearest-neighbor algorithm that merged closely related sequences. CDR3 sequences were aligned to IMGT reference sequences to assign V, D and J gene segments. For a sequence to be retained, at least a six-nucleotide match to both a V gene segment and a J gene segment was required. A rearrangement counted as productive if the CDR3 had no stop codons and remained in frame with V and J, and every other rearrangement counted as non-productive. CDR3 was defined by IMGT convention, running from the second conserved V-encoded cysteine to the conserved J-encoded phenylalanine. The earlier analysis of about 570 of the donors excluded any sequence lacking an unambiguous match to a single V gene segment. In an earlier analysis of some 590 of the donors, a V segment was called functional when productive rearrangements were above 56.7%, and segregating when the standard deviation between donors exceeded 5%. A statistical classification framework was built to diagnose cytomegalovirus status from the catalog of TCR beta chain sequences. V and J gene assignment, in a later analysis, came from comparing TCR nucleotide sequences with IMGT/GENE-DB human TR gene sequences. The TCRdist pipeline was used in a later analysis to assign CDR3 sequences and most-parsimonious VDJ recombination scenarios. A later analysis defined each TCR beta chain by its CDR3 amino acid sequence plus V-gene family, and excluded reads lacking a unique V-gene family. As a way to deal with suspected cross-contamination and a sequencing artifact, a later analysis dropped over 550 nucleotide sequences that were highly shared and had low generation probability. For each public chain, a later analysis derived a clonal expansion index from normalized ranks of inferred template counts within each repertoire. In a later analysis, generation probabilities were computed using a VDJ recombination model fitted to out-of-frame rearrangements, and the results were checked against IGoR. A later analysis scored TCR-TCR, TCR-HLA and TCR-CMV co-occurrence with hypergeometric tests, applying a repertoire-size bias correction to TCR pairs. A later analysis estimated false discovery rates by permuting HLA or CMV assignments 20 times. A later analysis grouped co-occurring TCRs with DBSCAN, adding TCRdist sequence similarity when clustering within HLA-allele-positive subsets. Repertoires with fewer than 30,000 or more than 120,000 public chains, plus five repertoires with anomalous nucleotide sharing, were excluded from co-occurrence clustering. Here the immuneACCESS table is served through TCRdb, limited to in-frame sequences with V and J called. Missing clones are a known gap in these copies; in checked studies unresolved V genes cover under half, and the rest lacks a known reason. V, J and clone size were drawn from that table, and D and trimming were deduced from the DNA. The sample contains about 130,000 clones, around four fifths of them found a single time. The ten largest clones add up to over 1% of the sample.

The CDR3 numbers 16 residues from cysteine through phenylalanine. This entry keeps only the CDR3 DNA: 48 bases, framed from base 1. The junction shows trimming of 2 bases on V and 6 bases on J, plus 21 bases between the germline ends. The germline V gene yields SGHDT for CDR1 and YYEEEE for CDR2. Points the paper makes about the study in general: An association between a missense DCLRE1C variant and V-gene and J-gene trimming of TCR beta chains was found in a later genetic analysis and replicated in an independent cohort. The classifier was reported to diagnose cytomegalovirus status with high specificity and sensitivity in both the original and validation cohorts. Most TCR sequences were observed very rarely across donors, whereas some public TCRs were present in many individuals. The authors suggested that the approach could potentially be extended to other disease states and immunological phenotypes. In this cohort, only TCR beta chains were sequenced, and detectable features were limited by the absence of alpha or paired-chain data. Correlated functional status among segregating V segments might be attributable to linkage disequilibrium, but an unknown experimental factor could not be ruled out. A further reported finding was that TCR beta sequences accurately predicted the HLA-A and HLA-B alleles for most subjects in the first cohort. In a later analysis, TCR association rates were found to vary across HLA loci, with the most associated TCRs seen for DRB1 alleles and the fewest for HLA-C alleles. An earlier analysis of 587 of the donors showed that most TCR beta V segments appeared in productive rearrangements either about 87% or about 30% of the time, which broadly matched IMGT annotations. In a later genetic analysis, fewer N-insertions in productive TCRs were reported among donors in an Asian-associated ancestry cluster than the roughly 700-donor mean. Immune exposure information for the cohort was limited to CMV serostatus. Strong co-occurrence of HLA alleles, especially DR and DQ, made assigning TCR associations to individual alleles difficult. A later analysis found that HLA-associated TCR beta chains were more clonally expanded and had lower generation probabilities than equally common non-associated chains. Several of the top co-occurrence clusters appeared to be linked to parvovirus B19, influenza, CMV and Epstein-Barr virus, according to a later analysis. A few of the identified cytomegalovirus-associated TCR beta chains were confirmed in vitro to be specific for cytomegalovirus antigens. A cluster of highly shared sequence variants was judged likely to be a technical artifact of the sequencing pipeline. Because HLA typing was unavailable for some donors at each locus, only the typed subset was used in association tests. Some 16 rarely observed V segments, including chromosome 9 orphons, were excluded from the earlier analysis of about 610 of the donors because counts were too low. The study listed 164 TCR beta chains as associated with cytomegalovirus. A later analysis associated around 16,000 TCR beta sequences with specific HLA alleles at a false discovery rate of 0.05. Roughly uniform sequencing depth across donors was assumed in presence/absence analyses, although this assumption may not hold. The 87-base-pair reads could not distinguish some IMGT-functional V segments, including TRBV6-2 and TRBV6-3, so those segments were excluded. A later analysis found that most CMV-associated TCR beta chains appeared HLA-restricted, with HLA associations seemingly driven largely by CMV exposure.

This clone is a singleton in its sample. There is no known antigen for this receptor. No much larger clone exists at a distance of one base, and base qualities are not known. The source is a boy under 18 in good health and CMV-seronegative. Sequences were obtained from PBMCs. This chain joins TRBV5-6 to TRBJ2-7, and perhaps TRBD2 as D gene, on 6 matching bases. At the DNA level, the sequence is TGTGCCAGCAGCTTAAGTCGGAGACTAGTTATAACCGAGCAGTACTTC. Its protein product is CASSLSRRLVITEQYF.